The 26 T cell receptor beta chains in this list originate from one sample, sequenced in a study of spatial heterogeneity in lung cancer. Time point indicated: sample taken at primary tumor resection. From tumor, nontumor lung or frozen PBMC, whole RNA was taken unsorted for sequencing. In TCRdb, the 5' RACE reads were re-called with MiXCR into one record per CDR3 protein. This sample has some 70,000 distinct CDR3 sequences, with about an eighth found just once. The sample in question was PBMCs, obtained at surgery. These TCRs come from a male donor with early-stage non-small cell lung cancer.

This clonotype was recorded many times. The chain couples TRBV7-9 to TRBJ2-5, with no clear D. Per the germline V gene, CDR1 is SEHNR and CDR2 is FQNEAQ (reference sequence). With 6 bases removed from V and 1 base from J, the gap between germline ends came to 18 bases. This CDR3 is 16 amino acids long. CDR3 sequence reads: CASSLDGLISQETQYF. The CDR3 DNA reads as TGTGCCAGCAGTCTAGACGGATTAATAAGCCAAGAGACCCAGTACTTC. Together with reference TRBV7-9 and TRBJ2-5, the CDR3 gives the full variable domain: DTGVSQNPRHKITKRGQNVTFRCDPISEHNRLYWYRQTLGQGPEFLTYFQNEAQLEKSRLLSDRFSAERPKGSFSTLEIQRTEQGDSAMYLCASSLDGLISQETQYFGPGTRLLVL.

The chain has TRBV6-5 and TRBJ1-2; 7 bases match TRBD1. The ends lost 5 bases at V and 2 bases at J; junction bases unmatched: 5. The CDR3 is 14 residues long. Germline V gene lookup returns CDR1 MNHEY and CDR2 SVGAGI. The CDR3 DNA follows: TGTGCCAGCAGTCCCCCACAGGGGAACTATGGCTACACCTTC. As protein: CASSPPQGNYGYTF.

This clonotype was found a few times. The chain couples TRBV15 to TRBJ2-6; D gene ambiguous. Germline V gives CDR1 LNHNV, CDR2 YYDKDF (reference sequence). There are 14 residues in the CDR3. Trimming took off 5 bases at V and 0 bases at J, with 5 bases between the two ends. DNA for the CDR3: TGTGCCACCAGCGGCAACTCTGGGGCCAACGTCCTGACTTTC. Protein sequence: CATSGNSGANVLTF.

This clonotype was counted only a few times. The V and J genes are TRBV3-1 and TRBJ2-7, with D possibly TRBD2 on 6 matching bases. V lost 5 bases, J lost 0 bases, and 14 bases lay in between. The CDR3 is made up of 15 amino acids. The V gene's germline CDR1 is LGHDT and CDR2 YNNKEL (reference sequence). The CDR3 region has the DNA TGTGCCAGCAGCTCCCTGGGGGAGGCCTCCTACGAGCAGTACTTC. Protein: CASSSLGEASYEQYF.

This clonotype was observed at least ten times. V usage is TRBV5-1 and J usage is TRBJ1-3, with a tentative D call TRBD1 (5 bases). The ends were cut back, 4 bases at V and 0 bases at J, with 17 bases in the middle. This CDR3 spans 17 amino acids. Germline CDR1 reads SGHRS; CDR2 reads YFSETQ. CDR3 in amino acids: CASSPAAGLASGNTIYF. The CDR3 DNA reads as TGCGCCAGCAGCCCGGCAGCGGGGCTAGCCTCTGGAAACACCATATATTTT.

This clonotype was detected many times. V gene TRBV29-1 combines with J gene TRBJ2-2; tentative D call: TRBD2 (5 bases). Looked up from germline, CDR1 is SQVTM and CDR2 is ANQGSEA. There are 14 residues in the CDR3. Trimming took off 4 bases at V and 5 bases at J, with 14 bases between the two ends. The CDR3 sequence is CSVADGVRTGELFF. The CDR3 nucleotides read TGCAGCGTTGCGGACGGGGTGCGGACCGGGGAGCTGTTTTTT.

The V and J genes are TRBV20-1 and TRBJ1-2, with D perhaps matching TRBD1 (5 bases). The CDR3 runs 13 residues. Germline assignment: CDR1 DFQATT and CDR2 SNEGSKA (reference sequence). V was shortened by 3 bases and J by 7 bases, with 15 bases between the two germline ends. CDR3 nucleotides: TGCAGTGCTAGGGACACGGCTCGAGGTGGCTACACCTTC. It yields the protein CSARDTARGGYTF.

This clonotype was detected only a few times. This rearrangement joins TRBV29-1 to TRBJ1-1; D is unresolved. V lost 4 bases and J lost 1, with 7 bases in between. The germline CDR1 and CDR2 sequences are SQVTM and ANQGSEA. This CDR3 contains 12 residues. CDR3 sequence (DNA): TGCAGCGTTGGTCCGGCGAACACTGAAGCTTTCTTT. Protein: CSVGPANTEAFF.

At least ten counts were recorded for this clonotype. This chain joins TRBV7-9 and TRBJ2-6; D possibly corresponds to TRBD2 (5 bases). V lost 5 bases and J 4 bases, leaving 18 bases between the germline ends. In germline, CDR1 is SEHNR, CDR2 FQNEAQ (reference sequence). There are 17 residues in the CDR3. As DNA, the CDR3 is TGTGCCAGCAGCCTCAGTAAAGGGAGTTCAGGGGCCAACGTCCTGACTTTC. Protein: CASSLSKGSSGANVLTF.

The gene calls are TRBV3-1 and TRBJ2-1, with 8 nucleotides matching TRBD2. Germline CDR1 reads LGHDT; CDR2 reads YNNKEL (reference sequence). The CDR3 length is 17 residues. V dropped 2 bases and J dropped 1; count of bases not matched to a gene: 7. CDR3 DNA: TGTGCCAGCAGCCAATGGGGTAGCGGGAAGTCCTACAATGAGCAGTTCTTC. Amino acid sequence: CASSQWGSGKSYNEQFF.

Points on this clonotype: With a much larger clone just one base away, this may be a read error. The chain joins TRBV7-2 to TRBJ2-7; 8 nucleotides match TRBD2. Germline V gene sequence: CDR1 SGHTA, CDR2 FQGNSA. The CDR3 loop spans 15 amino acids. CDR3: CASSSGTRGTREQNF. CDR3 DNA sequence: TGTGCCAGCAGCTCCGGGACTAGAGGAACGCGCGAGCAGAACTTC.

At least ten counts were recorded for this clonotype. This sequence joins TRBV6-6 and TRBJ2-7, with D possibly matching TRBD1 (7 bases). From germline, CDR1 is MNHNY and CDR2 SVGAGI (reference sequence). The CDR3 is 14 amino acids. Deletions cut 2 bases from V and 2 bases from J, with 10 bases between. DNA of the CDR3: TGTGCCAGCAGTTACGGCGGGACAGCCTACGAGCAGTACTTC. Its translation is CASSYGGTAYEQYF.

This clonotype has only a few counts. This chain joins TRBV3-1 and TRBJ2-1; no reliable D call. The CDR3 covers 13 residues. The germline CDR1 and CDR2 sequences are LGHDT and YNNKEL (reference sequence). V was shortened by 6 bases and J by 6 bases, with 12 bases between the two germline ends. The CDR3 region has the DNA TGTGCCAGCAGTCTTACCGGGCCCAATGAGCAGTTCTTC. Residues: CASSLTGPNEQFF.

In its sample, this clonotype was seen a few times. The CDR3: CASSVGSPSSGGNEQFF. DNA for the CDR3: TGTGCCAGCAGCGTAGGATCCCCATCCAGCGGAGGGAATGAGCAGTTCTTC. The chain couples TRBV9 to TRBJ2-1; the D gene is possibly TRBD2 (6 bases). In germline, CDR1 is SGDLS, CDR2 YYNGEE. V dropped 0 bases and J dropped 7 bases, with 20 bases sitting between them. This CDR3 region has 17 residues.

In its sample, this clonotype was seen a few times. The rearrangement links TRBV27 to TRBJ1-1; D gene unclear. This CDR3 comprises 13 residues. Germline V gene lookup returns CDR1 MNHEY and CDR2 SMNVEV (reference sequence). V was cut by 8 bases and J by 7 bases, with 17 bases left in between. In DNA, the CDR3 is TGTGCCAGCTTCCCCCCACGAATGGGTGAAGCTTTCTTT. Translation: CASFPPRMGEAFF.

This clonotype was observed at least ten times. The J gene is TRBJ1-5, the V gene TRBV2; 9 bases map to TRBD1. This CDR3 has 17 amino acids. V trimming: 4 bases; J trimming: 0 bases; junction bases outside the gene matches: 7. Germline V CDR1 and CDR2: SNHLY, FYNNEI. CDR3 DNA: TGTGCCAGCAGTGTGGACAGGGGTGAGGATAGCAATCAGCCCCAGCATTTT. Amino acids: CASSVDRGEDSNQPQHF.

Only a few counts were recorded for this clonotype. J is TRBJ2-1 and V is TRBV4-2; TRBD2 agrees at 7 bases. Germline CDR1 LGHNA, CDR2 YNFKEQ. V was clipped by 3 bases and J by 6 bases; unmatched bases: 14. The CDR3 extends over 17 amino acids. CDR3 sequence: CASSQVDSGIKGNEQFF. DNA for the CDR3: TGTGCCAGCAGCCAGGTTGACAGCGGGATAAAAGGCAATGAGCAGTTCTTC.

This chain links TRBV25-1 with TRBJ1-6; D uncertain. This CDR3 region has 15 residues. V was cut by 3 bases and J by 7 bases, with 13 bases left in between. Germline assignment: CDR1 MGHDK and CDR2 SYGVNS. The CDR3 region is CASSEDGIWNSPLHF. CDR3 nucleotides: TGTGCCAGCAGTGAGGACGGTATATGGAATTCACCCCTCCACTTT.

This clonotype was recorded a few times. The chain is built from TRBV27 and TRBJ1-1, with D perhaps matching TRBD1 (5 bases). V was pared by 1 base and J by 0 bases, with 9 bases between. The germline CDR1 and CDR2 sequences are MNHEY and SMNVEV (reference sequence). The CDR3 length is 15 residues. The CDR3 coding sequence is TGTGCCAGCAGTTTATTAGGGACGGTGAACACTGAAGCTTTCTTT. The encoded protein is CASSLLGTVNTEAFF.

This clonotype was recorded many times. The genes are TRBV6-5 and TRBJ2-2; 9 bases line up with TRBD2. CDR3 length equals 14 residues. With 6 bases clipped from V and 7 bases from J, the junction kept 6 bases outside the gene matches. The germline gives CDR1 MNHEY, CDR2 SVGAGI. In nucleotides, the CDR3 is TGTGCCAGCAGACCCGGACTAGCGATCGGGGAGCTGTTTTTT. It encodes CASRPGLAIGELFF.

J is TRBJ2-1 and V is TRBV27, with no clear D. V was cut by 5 bases and J by 0 bases, with 11 bases left in between. The CDR3 spans 15 residues. Per germline, CDR1 MNHEY and CDR2 SMNVEV (reference sequence). CDR3 nucleotide sequence: TGTGCCAGCAGTCCCCTCCTGAGCTCCTACAATGAGCAGTTCTTC. Translated: CASSPLLSSYNEQFF.

This sequence joins TRBV4-1 and TRBJ2-5; D may be TRBD2 (6 bases). CDR1 MGHRA and CDR2 YSYEKL come from the germline V gene. The V end was cut by 1 base, the J end by 5 bases, with 14 bases between. The CDR3 has 15 amino acids. CDR3: CASSQGNSGGETQYF. The DNA for the CDR3 is TGCGCCAGCAGCCAAGGTAATAGCGGCGGCGAGACCCAGTACTTC.

The chain links TRBV4-1 to TRBJ2-3; D ambiguous. This CDR3 is 11 amino acids long. Germline loops: CDR1 MGHRA, CDR2 YSYEKL. Trimming shortened V by 7 bases and J by 5 bases, and 7 bases separated the two germline ends. The CDR3 loop reads CASTMGDTQYF. CDR3 sequence (DNA): TGCGCCAGCACCATGGGAGATACGCAGTATTTT.

This clonotype was seen repeatedly, ten times or more. The chain uses TRBV29-1 and TRBJ2-5; D might be TRBD1 or TRBD2, each matching 5 bases. The V gene's germline CDR1 is SQVTM and CDR2 ANQGSEA. The V end lost 2 bases, the J end lost 4 bases, and 11 bases lay between the germline ends. The CDR3 consists of 13 residues. DNA for the CDR3: TGCAGCGTTGAACGGGGACGGCTAGAGACCCAGTACTTC. Residues: CSVERGRLETQYF.

This chain uses TRBV29-1 with TRBJ2-7, with D unclear. The CDR3 contains 14 residues. With 4 bases removed from V and 0 bases from J, the gap between germline ends came to 13 bases. Germline CDR1 SQVTM, CDR2 ANQGSEA. CDR3 sequence (DNA): TGCAGCGTTGCTCTGGGCCAGATCTCCTACGAGCAGTACTTC. It encodes CSVALGQISYEQYF.

CDR3 sequence: CASSKSTGSNYGYTF. The DNA of the CDR3 is TGCGCCAGCAGCAAATCGACAGGATCTAACTATGGCTACACCTTC. V gene TRBV5-1 combines with J gene TRBJ1-2; weak D call: TRBD1 (6 bases). The length of the CDR3 is 15 residues. With 4 bases removed from V and 0 bases from J, the gap between germline ends came to 13 bases. Per the germline V gene, CDR1 is SGHRS and CDR2 is YFSETQ.